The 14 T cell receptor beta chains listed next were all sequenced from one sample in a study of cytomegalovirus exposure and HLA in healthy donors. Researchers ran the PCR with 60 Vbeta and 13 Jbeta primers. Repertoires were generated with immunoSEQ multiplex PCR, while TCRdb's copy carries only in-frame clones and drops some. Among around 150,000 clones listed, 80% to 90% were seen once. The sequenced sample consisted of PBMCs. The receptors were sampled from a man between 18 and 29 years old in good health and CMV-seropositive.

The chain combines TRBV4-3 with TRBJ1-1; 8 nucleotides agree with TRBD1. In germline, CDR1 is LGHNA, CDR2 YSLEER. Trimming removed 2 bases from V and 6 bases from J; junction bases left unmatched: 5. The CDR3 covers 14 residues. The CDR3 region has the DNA TGCGCCAGCAGCCAAAACAGGGGGATCGCTGAAGCTTTCTTT. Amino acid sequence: CASSQNRGIAEAFF.

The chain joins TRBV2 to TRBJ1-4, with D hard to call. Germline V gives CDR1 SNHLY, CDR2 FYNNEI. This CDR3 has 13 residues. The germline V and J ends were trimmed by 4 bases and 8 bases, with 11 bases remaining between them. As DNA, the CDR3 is TGTGCCAGCAGTGCTCGTTTAATAGAAAAACTGTTTTTT. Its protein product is CASSARLIEKLFF.

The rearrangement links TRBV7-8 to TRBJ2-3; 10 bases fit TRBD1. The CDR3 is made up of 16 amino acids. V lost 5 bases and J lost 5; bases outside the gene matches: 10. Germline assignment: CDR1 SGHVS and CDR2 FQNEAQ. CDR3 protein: CASSPPGQGLLDTQYF. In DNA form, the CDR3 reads TGTGCCAGCAGCCCCCCGGGACAGGGGTTGTTAGATACGCAGTATTTT.

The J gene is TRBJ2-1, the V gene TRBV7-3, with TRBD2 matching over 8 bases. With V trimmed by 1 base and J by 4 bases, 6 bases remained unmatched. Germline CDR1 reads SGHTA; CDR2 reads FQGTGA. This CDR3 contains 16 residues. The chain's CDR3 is CASSLSGGGTYNEQFF. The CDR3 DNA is TGTGCCAGCAGCTTAAGTGGCGGGGGGACTTACAATGAGCAGTTCTTC.

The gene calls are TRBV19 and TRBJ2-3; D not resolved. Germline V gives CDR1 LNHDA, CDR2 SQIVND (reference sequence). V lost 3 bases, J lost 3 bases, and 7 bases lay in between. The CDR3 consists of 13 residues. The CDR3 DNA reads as TGTGCCAGTAGTATCGGGTCTACAGATACGCAGTATTTT. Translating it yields CASSIGSTDTQYF.

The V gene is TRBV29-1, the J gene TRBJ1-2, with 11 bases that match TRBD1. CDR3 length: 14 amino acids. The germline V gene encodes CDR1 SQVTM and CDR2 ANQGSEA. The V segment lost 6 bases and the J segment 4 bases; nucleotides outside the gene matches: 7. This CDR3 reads CSVDGTGGFYGYTF. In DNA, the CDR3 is TGCAGCGTCGATGGGACAGGGGGGTTCTATGGCTACACCTTC.

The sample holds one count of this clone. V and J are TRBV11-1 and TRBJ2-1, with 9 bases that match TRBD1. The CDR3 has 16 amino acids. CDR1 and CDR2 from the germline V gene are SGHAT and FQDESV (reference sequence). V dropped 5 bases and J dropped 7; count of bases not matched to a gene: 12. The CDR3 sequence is CASSAPGTGTRNEQFF. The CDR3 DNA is TGTGCCAGCAGCGCCCCCGGGACAGGGACGAGGAATGAGCAGTTCTTC.

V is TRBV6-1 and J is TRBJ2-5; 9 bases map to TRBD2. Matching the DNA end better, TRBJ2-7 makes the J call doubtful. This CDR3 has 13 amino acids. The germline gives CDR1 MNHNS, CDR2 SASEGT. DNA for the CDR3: TGTGCCAGCACCCTTAGCGGGGGTGGCGAGCAGTACTTC. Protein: CASTLSGGGEQYF.

The CDR3 DNA reads TGTGCCAGCGGTAGCGGGGGGGCCGACGAGCAGTACTTC. Amino acids: CASGSGGADEQYF. The chain employs TRBV9 and TRBJ2-7, with 11 nucleotides matching TRBD2. Germline V gene data show CDR1 as SGDLS and CDR2 as YYNGEE. The CDR3 extends over 13 amino acids. V lost 7 bases and J lost 5; bases outside the gene matches: 5. Supplemented by reference TRBV9 and TRBJ2-7, the full variable domain reads DSGVTQTPKHLITATGQRVTLRCSPRSGDLSVYWYQQSLDQGLQFLIQYYNGEERAKGNILERFSAQQFPDLHSELNLSSLELGDSALYFCASGSGGADEQYFGPGTRLTVT.

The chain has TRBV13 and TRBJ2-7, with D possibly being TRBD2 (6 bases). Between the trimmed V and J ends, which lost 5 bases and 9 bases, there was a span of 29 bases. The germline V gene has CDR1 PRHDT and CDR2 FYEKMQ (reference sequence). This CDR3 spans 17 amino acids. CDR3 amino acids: CASSAGGSAHPSTGQYF. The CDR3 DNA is TGTGCCAGCAGCGCCGGGGGTTCCGCTCACCCTTCTACGGGGCAGTACTTC.

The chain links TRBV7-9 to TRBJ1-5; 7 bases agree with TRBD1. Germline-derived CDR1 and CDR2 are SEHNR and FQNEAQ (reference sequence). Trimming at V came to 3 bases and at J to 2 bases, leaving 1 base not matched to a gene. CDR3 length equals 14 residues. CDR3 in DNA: TGTGCCAGCAGCTTTACAGGGGGCAATCAGCCCCAGCATTTT. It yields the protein CASSFTGGNQPQHF.

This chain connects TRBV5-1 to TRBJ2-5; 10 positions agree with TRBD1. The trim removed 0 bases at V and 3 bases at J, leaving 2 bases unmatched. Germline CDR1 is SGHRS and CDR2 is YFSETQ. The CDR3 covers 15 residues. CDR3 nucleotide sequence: TGCGCCAGCAGCTTGGTCGGGACAGGGGAAGAGACCCAGTACTTC. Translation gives CASSLVGTGEETQYF.

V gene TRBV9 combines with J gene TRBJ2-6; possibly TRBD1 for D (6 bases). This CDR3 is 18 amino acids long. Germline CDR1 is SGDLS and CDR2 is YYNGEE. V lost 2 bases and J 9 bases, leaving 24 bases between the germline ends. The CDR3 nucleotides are TGTGCCAGCAGCGTTTTACCGGGACAACTAACCTATGGCAACGTCCTGACTTTC. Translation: CASSVLPGQLTYGNVLTF. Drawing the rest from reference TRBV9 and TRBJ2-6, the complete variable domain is DSGVTQTPKHLITATGQRVTLRCSPRSGDLSVYWYQQSLDQGLQFLIQYYNGEERAKGNILERFSAQQFPDLHSELNLSSLELGDSALYFCASSVLPGQLTYGNVLTFGAGSRLTVL.

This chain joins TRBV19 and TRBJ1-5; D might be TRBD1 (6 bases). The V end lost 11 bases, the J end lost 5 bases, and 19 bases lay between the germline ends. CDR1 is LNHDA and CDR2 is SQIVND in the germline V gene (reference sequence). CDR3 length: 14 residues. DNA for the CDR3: TGTGCCTCCAGTAGTTGGGGGGGCTATCAGCCCCAGCATTTT. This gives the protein CASSSWGGYQPQHF.